This paragraph reports one T cell receptor (beta chain). Its matching antigen is unknown. The entry originates in a study of T cell responses to AZD1222 COVID-19 vaccine. Overall study results and limits: Spike-specific TCR breadth and depth both grew after two AZD1222 doses. There were mostly white British donors and more females than males, and clonal diversity was possibly underestimated. Baseline serostatus was positive in only six AZD1222 recipients.

V gave up 0 bases and J gave up 5 bases, with 16 bases separating them. Germline lookup yields CDR1 SGHDN and CDR2 FVKESK. CDR3 length: 16 residues. Measured with immunoSEQ multiplex PCR; TCRdb has only the in-frame clones, and not every one. The sample contains 110,000 to 150,000 clones, about 90% of which appear only once. The chain combines TRBV14 with TRBJ2-5, with D unresolved. The sequence derives from an adult who received the AZD1222 COVID-19 vaccine. This specimen was peripheral blood, taken 28 days after the second AZD1222 dose. CDR3 nucleotide sequence: TGTGCCAGCAGCCAAGAACCTCATACCTCAGGTGAGACCCAGTACTTC. Amino acids: CASSQEPHTSGETQYF.